This T cell receptor (beta chain) comes out of a study of T cells in Graves' hyperthyroidism and ophthalmopathy. As for the study in general: Peripheral blood was acquired at first diagnosis, ahead of any therapy whatsoever.

The CDR3 regions of TCR beta were amplified from RNA transcripts. The HTBI set primed first-round TCR CDR3 RT-PCR. Via MiXCR, TCRdb re-called the multiplex PCR reads, giving one row per CDR3 protein. The sample carries hundreds of thousands of distinct CDR3 sequences, around 14% recorded once. Uncontrolled infection, other autoimmune disease, pregnancy or lactation led to exclusion. The CDR3 loop spans 13 amino acids. The V end lost 4 bases, the J end lost 6 bases, and 13 bases lay between the germline ends. Germline loops: CDR1 PRHDT, CDR2 FYEKMQ (reference sequence). This clonotype was observed many times. The target antigen is unknown. Study-wide points: Ophthalmopathy and stable hyperthyroidism were told apart by a 13 V-J model.

The sequence was collected from a woman younger than 30 with Graves' hyperthyroidism. The J gene is TRBJ2-7, the V gene TRBV13; D not resolved. Input material: blood. CDR3 nucleotides: TGTGCCAGCAGCTCCCTCCAGGTCAGCGAGCAGTACTTC. It specifies CASSSLQVSEQYF.